This T cell receptor (beta chain) was identified in a study of radiotherapy plus CTLA-4 blockade in lung cancer. Across the study: 15% to 20% of enrolled patients responded objectively, and roughly 30% had disease control.

This clone was picked up many times. Antigen specificity is unknown. Ipilimumab CTLA-4 blockade and focal radiation were given to patients with chemo-refractory metastatic non-small-cell lung cancer. Assay used: immunoSEQ multiplex PCR; TCRdb lists only in-frame clones, some missing. The sample holds more than 90,000 clones, around 80% seen once. The CDR3 is 13 amino acids. CDR1 is SGHKS and CDR2 is YYEKEE in the germline V gene (reference sequence). Trimming took off 3 bases at V and 3 bases at J, with 10 bases between the two ends. Study results and caveats: Among reported predictors of response, early blood T cell clone dynamics with interferon-beta performed best.

This receptor was identified in a human donor with non-small cell lung cancer that progressed on radiotherapy plus ipilimumab. This specimen was peripheral blood, taken from a patient treated with radiotherapy plus ipilimumab. The chain uses TRBV5-5 and TRBJ2-7; D possibly corresponds to TRBD1 (5 bases). CDR3 DNA sequence: TGTGCCAGCAGCTCCGTCGACAGCTACGAGCAGTACTTC. Amino acid sequence: CASSSVDSYEQYF. Supplemented by reference TRBV5-5 and TRBJ2-7, the full variable domain reads DAGVTQSPTHLIKTRGQQVTLRCSPISGHKSVSWYQQVLGQGPQFIFQYYEKEERGRGNFPDRFSARQFPNYSSELNVNALLLGDSALYLCASSSVDSYEQYFGPGTRLTVT.